The rows below give T cell receptor beta chains drawn from one sample of a study of cytomegalovirus exposure and HLA in healthy donors. Measured with immunoSEQ multiplex PCR; TCRdb has only the in-frame clones, and not every one. The table records about 210,000 clones, roughly 82% of them present only once. Sequencing input: PBMCs. The receptor source for this set is a middle-aged man in good health and CMV-seropositive. Each CDR3 is given with its conserved first and last residue. The D gene is left open where the match is weak. Clone size is stated in some rows and not others, as once, few, many or a class when expanded.

size	V	D	J	CDR3	DNA
once	TRBV9	-	TRBJ1-1	CASSSGEGAGTEAFF	TGTGCCAGCAGCTCGGGGGAAGGGGCAGGCACTGAAGCTTTCTTT
-	TRBV7-9	TRBD2	TRBJ2-2	CASVGLAGFNTGELFF	TGTGCCAGCGTGGGACTAGCGGGATTTAACACCGGGGAGCTGTTTTTT
-	TRBV21-1	-	TRBJ1-2	CASPGQGGGYTF	TGTGCCAGCCCGGGACAGGGAGGCGGCTACACCTTC
-	TRBV5-1	TRBD2	TRBJ2-1	CASSPGGLDTYNEQFF	TGCGCCAGCAGCCCGGGGGGACTAGACACCTACAATGAGCAGTTCTTC
once	TRBV7-6	-	TRBJ2-3	CASSLAGGQHRSTGMQYF	TGTGCCAGCAGCTTAGCGGGGGGACAGCACAGGTCTACCGGAATGCAGTATTTT
-	TRBV2	TRBD1	TRBJ2-1	CASSEHRGTYNEQFF	TGTGCCAGCAGTGAACACAGGGGGACCTACAATGAGCAGTTCTTC
few	TRBV27	-	TRBJ2-1	CASSLSRQSHNEQFF	TGTGCCAGCAGTTTATCGCGGCAGAGCCACAATGAGCAGTTCTTC
-	TRBV7-2	-	TRBJ2-7	CASSFGQINYEQYF	TGTGCCAGCAGCTTTGGACAGATTAATTACGAGCAGTACTTC
-	TRBV5-6	-	TRBJ1-5	CASSFRDTGFNQPQHF	TGTGCCAGCAGCTTCCGGGACACCGGGTTCAATCAGCCCCAGCATTTT
-	TRBV6-5	-	TRBJ1-2	CATFRVGAEGYTF	TGTGCCACCTTTCGAGTGGGTGCCGAGGGATACACCTTC
-	TRBV6-5	-	TRBJ2-1	CASSSTLGEQFF	TGTGCCAGCAGTTCCACCCTCGGGGAGCAGTTCTTC
once	TRBV5-1	TRBD2	TRBJ2-1	CASSLGGRENLDEQFF	TGCGCCAGCAGCTTGGGTGGGCGGGAGAATTTGGATGAGCAGTTCTTC
-	TRBV5-6	-	TRBJ1-5	CASSLFRGNSNQPQHF	TGTGCCAGCAGCTTATTTCGAGGAAATAGCAATCAGCCCCAGCATTTT
-	TRBV27	TRBD1	TRBJ1-2	CASRGTGIYGYTF	TGTGCCAGCAGGGGGACAGGGATTTATGGCTACACCTTC
-	TRBV30	-	TRBJ2-5	CAWSEEGQETQYF	TGTGCCTGGAGTGAGGAGGGGCAGGAGACCCAGTACTTC
-	TRBV5-1	-	TRBJ2-3	CASSLIQGGTDTQYF	TGCGCCAGCAGCTTAATACAGGGTGGAACAGATACGCAGTATTTT
-	TRBV4-1	TRBD2	TRBJ2-2	CASDGAGETGELFF	TGCGCCAGCGATGGGGCGGGAGAAACCGGGGAGCTGTTTTTT
-	TRBV29-1	-	TRBJ2-1	CSVVGDNEQFF	TGCAGCGTTGTCGGGGACAATGAGCAGTTCTTC
-	TRBV6-5	-	TRBJ2-7	CASTDSIYDVQYF	TGTGCCAGCACCGATAGTATCTACGATGTGCAGTACTTC
-	TRBV7-8	TRBD1	TRBJ2-5	CASTITRTGEETQYF	TGTGCCAGCACTATCACCCGGACAGGGGAAGAGACCCAGTACTTC
-	TRBV6-5	TRBD1	TRBJ1-5	CASSRGTGVNQPQHF	TGTGCCAGCAGCCGCGGGACAGGGGTCAATCAGCCCCAGCATTTT
few	TRBV6-4	-	TRBJ2-3	CASSSGSTDTQYF	TGTGCCAGCAGTAGCGGGAGCACAGATACGCAGTATTTT
once	TRBV4-1	-	TRBJ1-4	CASSQDLTTDEKLFF	TGCGCCAGCAGCCAAGACCTCACCACGGATGAAAAACTGTTTTTT
-	TRBV5-6	-	TRBJ2-1	CASTSPGVIWNEQFF	TGTGCCAGCACCTCCCCAGGGGTGATTTGGAATGAGCAGTTCTTC
-	TRBV11-2	TRBD2	TRBJ2-1	CASSQASGDNEQFF	TGTGCCAGCAGCCAGGCTAGCGGGGACAATGAGCAGTTCTTC
-	TRBV19	-	TRBJ2-1	CASSISGSSYNEQFF	TGTGCCAGTAGTATTTCGGGTAGCTCCTACAATGAGCAGTTCTTC
-	TRBV5-8	-	TRBJ1-1	CASSSWTASVGTEAFF	TGTGCCAGCAGCTCCTGGACAGCGAGTGTGGGCACTGAAGCTTTCTTT
-	TRBV5-3	-	TRBJ2-1	CARSLADYEQFF	TGTGCCAGAAGCTTGGCGGACTATGAGCAGTTCTTC
once	TRBV30	-	TRBJ1-1	CAWSVREENTEAFF	TGTGCCTGGAGTGTACGAGAAGAGAACACTGAAGCTTTCTTT
-	TRBV5-1	-	TRBJ2-3	CASSLASVASDTQYF	TGCGCCAGCAGCTTGGCCTCGGTAGCGTCCGATACGCAGTATTTT
-	TRBV7-2	-	TRBJ2-2	CASSRRALDTGELFF	TGTGCCAGCAGCCGGAGGGCCCTCGACACCGGGGAGCTGTTTTTT
once	TRBV5-1	-	TRBJ1-1	CASQPGTTLNTEAFF	TGCGCCAGCCAGCCAGGGACTACCTTGAACACTGAAGCTTTCTTT
-	TRBV7-8	-	TRBJ2-3	CATLLEGGLFTDTQYF	TGTGCCACCCTCTTGGAGGGCGGGCTGTTCACAGATACGCAGTATTTT
-	TRBV27	TRBD2	TRBJ2-1	CASNRGTSPHNEQFF	TGTGCCAGCAACCGGGGGACTAGCCCCCACAATGAGCAGTTCTTC
-	TRBV12-2	-	TRBJ1-5	CATKGQGDQPQHF	TGTGCAACTAAGGGACAGGGGGATCAGCCCCAGCATTTT
-	TRBV2	-	TRBJ2-7	CASRDSDVSYEQYF	TGTGCCAGCAGAGACAGCGACGTTTCCTACGAGCAGTACTTC
-	TRBV2	TRBD1	TRBJ2-2	CASDGTGDTGELFF	TGTGCCAGCGACGGGACAGGGGACACCGGGGAGCTGTTTTTT
-	TRBV11-3	-	TRBJ1-2	CASSLDWREGYTF	TGTGCCAGCAGCTTAGATTGGAGGGAAGGCTACACCTTC
-	TRBV30	TRBD1	TRBJ2-7	CAWSVGQGAYEQYF	TGTGCCTGGAGTGTAGGTCAGGGGGCCTACGAGCAGTACTTC
-	TRBV6-5	-	TRBJ2-3	CASSYRGTDTQYF	TGTGCCAGCAGTTATCGGGGCACAGATACGCAGTATTTT
-	TRBV4-1	TRBD2	TRBJ2-7	CASSQGSASGLYEQYF	TGCGCCAGCAGCCAAGGGTCGGCTAGCGGTCTCTACGAGCAGTACTTC
-	TRBV6-5	TRBD1	TRBJ2-1	CASKDPGQAINEQFF	TGTGCCAGCAAGGACCCGGGACAGGCCATCAATGAGCAGTTCTTC